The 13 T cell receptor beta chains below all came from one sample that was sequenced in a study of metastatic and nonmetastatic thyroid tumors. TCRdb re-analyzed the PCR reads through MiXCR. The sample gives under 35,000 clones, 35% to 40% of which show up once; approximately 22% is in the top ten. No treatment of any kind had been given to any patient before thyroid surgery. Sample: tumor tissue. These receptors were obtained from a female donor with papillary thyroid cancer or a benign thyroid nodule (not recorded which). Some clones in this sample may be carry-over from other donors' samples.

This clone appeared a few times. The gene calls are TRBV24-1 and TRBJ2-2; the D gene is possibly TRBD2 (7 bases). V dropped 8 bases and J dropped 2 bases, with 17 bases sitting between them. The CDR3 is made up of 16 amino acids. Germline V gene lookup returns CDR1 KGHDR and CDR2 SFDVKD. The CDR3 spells CATTLGGAGNTGELFF. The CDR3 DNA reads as TGTGCCACCACCCTGGGGGGGGCCGGAAACACCGGGGAGCTGTTTTTT.

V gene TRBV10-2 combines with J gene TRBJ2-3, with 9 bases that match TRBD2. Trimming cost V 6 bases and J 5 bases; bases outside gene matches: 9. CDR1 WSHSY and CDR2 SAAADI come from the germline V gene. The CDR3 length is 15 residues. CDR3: CASSPPRREGDTQYF. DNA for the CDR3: TGCGCCAGCAGCCCCCCCAGGCGGGAGGGAGATACGCAGTATTTT.

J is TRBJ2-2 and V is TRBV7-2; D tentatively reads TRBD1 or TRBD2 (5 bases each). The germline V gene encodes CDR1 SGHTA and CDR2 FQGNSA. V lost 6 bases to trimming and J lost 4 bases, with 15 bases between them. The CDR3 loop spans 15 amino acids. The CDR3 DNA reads TGTGCCAGCAGTCCGGGACGGTGGGGCACCGGGGAGCTGTTTTTT. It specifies CASSPGRWGTGELFF.

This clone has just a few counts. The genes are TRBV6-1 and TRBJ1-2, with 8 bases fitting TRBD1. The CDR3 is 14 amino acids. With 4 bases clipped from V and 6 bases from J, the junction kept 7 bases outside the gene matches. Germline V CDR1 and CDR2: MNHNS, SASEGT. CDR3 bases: TGTGCCAGCAGTGGTGGACAGGGAAGCGATGGCTACACCTTC. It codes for CASSGGQGSDGYTF.

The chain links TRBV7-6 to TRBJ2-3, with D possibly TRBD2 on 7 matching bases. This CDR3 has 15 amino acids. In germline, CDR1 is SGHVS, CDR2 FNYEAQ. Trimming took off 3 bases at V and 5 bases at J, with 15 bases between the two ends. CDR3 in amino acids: CASSLLGGREDTQYF. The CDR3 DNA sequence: TGTGCCAGCAGCTTGCTCGGGGGGCGCGAAGATACGCAGTATTTT.

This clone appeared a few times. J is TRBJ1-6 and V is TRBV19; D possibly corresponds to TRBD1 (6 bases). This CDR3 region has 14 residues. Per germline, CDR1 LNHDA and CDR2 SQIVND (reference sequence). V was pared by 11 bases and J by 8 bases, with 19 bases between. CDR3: CAGGQDRDHSPLHF. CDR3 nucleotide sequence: TGTGCCGGAGGCCAGGACAGAGATCATTCACCCCTCCACTTT.

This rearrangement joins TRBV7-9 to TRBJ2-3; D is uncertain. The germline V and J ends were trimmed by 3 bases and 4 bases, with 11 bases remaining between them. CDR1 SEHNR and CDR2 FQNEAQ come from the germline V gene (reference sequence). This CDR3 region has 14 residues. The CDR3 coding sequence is TGTGCCAGCAGCTTGGCGGATAGGGCAGATACGCAGTATTTT. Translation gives CASSLADRADTQYF.

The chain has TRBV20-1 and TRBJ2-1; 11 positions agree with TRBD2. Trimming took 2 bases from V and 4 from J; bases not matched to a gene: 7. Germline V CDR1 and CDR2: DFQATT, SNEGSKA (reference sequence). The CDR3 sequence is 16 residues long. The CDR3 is CSARPTTSGNYNEQFF. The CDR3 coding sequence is TGCAGTGCTAGACCTACGACTAGCGGGAATTACAATGAGCAGTTCTTC.

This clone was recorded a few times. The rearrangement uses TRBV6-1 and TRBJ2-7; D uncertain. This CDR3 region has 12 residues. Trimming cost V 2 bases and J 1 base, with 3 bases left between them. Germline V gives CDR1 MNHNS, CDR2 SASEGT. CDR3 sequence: CASSEYSYEQYF. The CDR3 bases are TGTGCCAGCAGTGAATATTCCTACGAGCAGTACTTC.

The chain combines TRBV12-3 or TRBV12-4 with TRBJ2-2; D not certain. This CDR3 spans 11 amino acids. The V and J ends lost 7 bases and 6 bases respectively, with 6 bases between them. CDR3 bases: TGTGCCAGCAAGATAGCCGGGGAGCTGTTTTTT. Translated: CASKIAGELFF.

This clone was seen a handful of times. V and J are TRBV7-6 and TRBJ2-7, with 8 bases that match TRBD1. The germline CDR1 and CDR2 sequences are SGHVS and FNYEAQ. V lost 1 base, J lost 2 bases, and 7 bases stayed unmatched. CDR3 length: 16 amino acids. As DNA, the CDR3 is TGTGCCAGCAGCTTAGGTGGACAGGGAAGGACCTACGAGCAGTACTTC. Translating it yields CASSLGGQGRTYEQYF.

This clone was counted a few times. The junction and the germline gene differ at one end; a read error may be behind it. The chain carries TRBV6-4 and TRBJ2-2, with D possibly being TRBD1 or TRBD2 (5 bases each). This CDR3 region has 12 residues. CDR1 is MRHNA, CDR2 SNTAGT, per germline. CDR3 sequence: CASSTGTGQLFF. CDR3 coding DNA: TGTGCCAGCAGTACCGGGACCGGGCAGCTGTTTTTT.

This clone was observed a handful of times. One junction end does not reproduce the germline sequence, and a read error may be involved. The CDR3 region has the DNA TGTGCCAGTAGTATGACGGGGAGGAGTGAGCGGTTCTTC. It specifies CASSMTGRSERFF. V usage is TRBV19 and J usage is TRBJ2-1; perhaps TRBD2 as D (6 bases). This CDR3 is built from 13 residues. Germline V gene data show CDR1 as LNHDA and CDR2 as SQIVND (reference sequence).